The rows below give T cell receptor beta chains drawn from one sample of a study of vaccination and CD4 T cells after COVID-19. TCRdb recomputed calls from the PCR reads with MiXCR, one row per CDR3 protein. The table records fewer than 15,000 distinct CDR3 sequences, around 80% of them present only once. No antigens are known for them. The source material was CD4+ T cells from blood, cultured in vitro. The origin of the receptors is a human donor who had recovered from COVID-19. Each CDR3 is given with its conserved first and last residue. The D gene is left open where the match is weak. Expanded clones get a size class; other rows say once, few or many, or leave the size out.

NA NA TRBJ1-6 TRBV18 TGTGCCAGCTCACTATTGACAGACTATAATTCACCCCTCCACTTT CASSLLTDYNSPLHF
NA once TRBJ2-3 TRBV12-3/TRBV12-4 TGTGCCAGCAGTTTAGAACAGGGAGGGGATACGCAGTATTTT CASSLEQGGDTQYF
TRBD1 NA TRBJ1-2 TRBV20-1 TGCAGTGGTCCGGGACAGGGGGGAATCTATGGCTACACCTTC CSGPGQGGIYGYTF
NA once TRBJ1-5 TRBV28 TGTGCCAGCATGTCATTGGGTCAGCCCCAGCATTTT CASMSLGQPQHF
TRBD2 NA TRBJ2-2 TRBV28 TGTGCCAGCAGTTTATTCGCGGGGGACACCGGGGAGCTGTTTTTT CASSLFAGDTGELFF
NA NA TRBJ2-7 TRBV24-1 TGTGCCACCAGCCGAGGGGGCGGGGCTACCTACGAGCAGTACTTC CATSRGGGATYEQYF
NA NA TRBJ2-2 TRBV7-6 TGTGCCAGCAGCTCTTTGAACACCGGGGAGCTGTTTTTT CASSSLNTGELFF
NA NA TRBJ2-2 TRBV7-3 TGTGCCAGCAGCGCGTTGGTTACCGGGGAGCTGTTTTTT CASSALVTGELFF
NA NA TRBJ2-3 TRBV5-6 TGTGCCAGCAGCTGGGGGGACGCAGATACGCAGTATTTT CASSWGDADTQYF
NA NA TRBJ1-5 TRBV6-2/TRBV6-3 TGTGCCAGCAGTTACCTCGTTGGGCGGGGGTCAGCGAGTGGGAAAGGCAATCAGCCCCAGCATTTT CASSYLVGRGSASGKGNQPQHF
NA few TRBJ1-1 TRBV12-3/TRBV12-4 TGTGCCAGCCGCCAGAACACTGAAGCTTTCTTT CASRQNTEAFF
NA NA TRBJ1-5 TRBV5-8 TGTGCCAGCAGCCCGGGTGGGCCCCAGCATTTT CASSPGGPQHF
TRBD1 NA TRBJ1-5 TRBV30 TGTGCCTGGGGGTACGACAGGGTCAATCAGCCCCAGCATTTT CAWGYDRVNQPQHF
NA once TRBJ1-1 TRBV20-1 TGCAGTGCTAGGCCTCTGCTGGGAGCTTTCTTT CSARPLLGAFF
NA NA TRBJ2-1 TRBV7-3 TGTGCCAGCAGCTTACGGGCAGAATATGAGCAGTTCTTC CASSLRAEYEQFF
NA NA TRBJ2-3 TRBV3-1 TGTGCCAGCAGCCCACAAGCCACAGATACGCAGTATTTT CASSPQATDTQYF
NA NA TRBJ1-2 TRBV6-1 TGTGCCAGCACCGACCTTGGGAACTATGGCTACACCTTC CASTDLGNYGYTF
NA few TRBJ1-6 TRBV21-1 TGTGCCAGCAGCAAAGATCGGGGACAGGGTCCCGTGAGCTCCTATAATTCACCCCTCCACTTT CASSKDRGQGPVSSYNSPLHF
NA once TRBJ1-5 TRBV20-1 TGCAGTGCTGGGGACAGCAATCAGCCCCAGCATTTT CSAGDSNQPQHF
NA NA TRBJ2-3 TRBV6-1 TGTGCCAGCACCCAGGCAGGCGGAGATACGCAGTATTTT CASTQAGGDTQYF
TRBD2 NA TRBJ2-7 TRBV28 TGTGCCAGCATTGCCAGGACTAGCGGCTCCTACGAGCAGTACTTC CASIARTSGSYEQYF
NA NA TRBJ1-5 TRBV20-1 TGCAGTGCTAGGCTCCGTGGGGGGCTCAATCAGCCCCAGCATTTT CSARLRGGLNQPQHF
NA NA TRBJ2-5 TRBV29-1 TGCAGCGTTGCCAGCCCCCAAGAGACCCAGTACTTC CSVASPQETQYF
NA few TRBJ1-5 TRBV7-2 TGTGCCAGCAGCTCCGGGGGGCGGGGGCAGCCCCAGCATTTT CASSSGGRGQPQHF
TRBD2 NA TRBJ2-7 TRBV28 TGTGCCAGCAGTCCCGGGACTAGCGGGAGCCCCGAGCAGTACTTC CASSPGTSGSPEQYF
NA NA TRBJ1-3 TRBV11-2 TGTGCCAGCAGCTTAGGGGGCTCTGGAAACACCATATATTTT CASSLGGSGNTIYF
NA few TRBJ1-5 TRBV6-2/TRBV6-3 TGTGCCAGCAGTTACGGTGGGCAGGGGTTCAATCAGCCCCAGCATTTT CASSYGGQGFNQPQHF
TRBD1 medium-sized TRBJ2-5 TRBV5-5 TGTGCCAGCAGCCTGGGACAGTCGGGGGAGACCCAGTACTTC CASSLGQSGETQYF
NA once TRBJ2-7 TRBV7-9 TGTGCCAGCAGCGCCCCGAGGGGGATATACGAGCAGTACTTC CASSAPRGIYEQYF
NA NA TRBJ1-2 TRBV10-3 TGTGCCATCAGTGAACCCGGAGGACCGAGCTATGGCTACACCTTC CAISEPGGPSYGYTF
TRBD1 NA TRBJ1-1 TRBV30 TGTGCCTGGAGGTTTAGGACAGGGGGTTGGGGGACTGAAGCTTTCTTT CAWRFRTGGWGTEAFF
NA once TRBJ2-5 TRBV3-1 TGTGCCAGCAGCAAGTGGGCCCAAGAGACCCAGTACTTC CASSKWAQETQYF
TRBD1 NA TRBJ1-4 TRBV4-1 TGCGCCAGCAGCCTTTCTGGGACAGGGGGTGAAAAACTGTTTTTT CASSLSGTGGEKLFF
NA NA TRBJ1-6 TRBV6-1 TGTGCCAGCTTCGGGGAGTTTGGGAGCTCCTATAATTCACCCCTCCACTTT CASFGEFGSSYNSPLHF
NA NA TRBJ1-2 TRBV28 TGTGCCAGCAGTTTCGTTCCGTCGACTGGTGACGGGGGCTACACCTTC CASSFVPSTGDGGYTF
TRBD2 NA TRBJ2-1 TRBV10-2 TGCGCCAGCAAAAAACTAGCGGGAACCTACAATGAGCAGTTCTTC CASKKLAGTYNEQFF
TRBD1 NA TRBJ2-3 TRBV24-1 TGTGCCACCAGTCACCCGACAGGGATCACAGATACGCAGTATTTT CATSHPTGITDTQYF
TRBD1 NA TRBJ2-7 TRBV5-1 TGCGCCAGCAGCTTGGGGGGACAGGCCAGGGACGAGCAGTACTTC CASSLGGQARDEQYF
NA NA TRBJ2-2 TRBV19 TGTGCCAGTAGGCCAAAGGGCGCGGGGCATCACAGCACCGGGGAGCTGTTTTTT CASRPKGAGHHSTGELFF
TRBD1 once TRBJ1-4 TRBV7-2 TGTGCCAGCACCTGGGACAGGGATAATGAAAAACTGTTTTTT CASTWDRDNEKLFF
NA NA TRBJ1-1 TRBV5-1 TGCGCCAGTACCGACGGGGACGCCACGGGGAACACTGAAGCTTTCTTT CASTDGDATGNTEAFF
TRBD1 NA TRBJ1-6 TRBV7-2 TGTGCCAGCAGCTTCATCACAGGGGGCAGCCTTAATTCACCCCTCCACTTT CASSFITGGSLNSPLHF
NA NA TRBJ1-2 TRBV7-8 TGTGCCAGCAGCTTAGCCACAGGGACCTATGGCTACACCTTC CASSLATGTYGYTF
NA NA TRBJ1-1 TRBV6-5 TGTGCCAGCAGTTACCGGGGAGTGAACACTGAAGCTTTCTTT CASSYRGVNTEAFF
NA NA TRBJ2-5 TRBV7-2 TGTGCCAGCAGCTTTAGGCCAGGGGAACAAGAGACCCAGTACTTC CASSFRPGEQETQYF
NA NA TRBJ2-1 TRBV29-1 TGCAGCGTTGGAGCCTACGGGCAGTCCCTTTACAATGAGCAGTTCTTC CSVGAYGQSLYNEQFF
TRBD1 NA TRBJ1-3 TRBV7-9 TGTGCCAGCAGCTACTCAGGGGGGGCTGGAAACACCATATATTTT CASSYSGGAGNTIYF
NA NA TRBJ1-5 TRBV20-1 TGCAGTGCTAGAGACACCAGGAGCAATCAGCCCCAGCATTTT CSARDTRSNQPQHF
NA once TRBJ1-6 TRBV19 TGTGCCAGTAGATGGCAGGGGAGGGTCCATAATTCACCCCTCCACTTT CASRWQGRVHNSPLHF
TRBD1 few TRBJ1-2 TRBV14 TGTGCCAGCAGTACTAACCAGGGGGCGCACGGCTATGGCTACACCTTC CASSTNQGAHGYGYTF
NA few TRBJ1-2 TRBV12-3/TRBV12-4 TGTGCCAGCAGTTTGGGCTATGGCTACACCTTC CASSLGYGYTF
TRBD1 NA TRBJ1-2 TRBV6-1 TGTGCCAGCAGCCGTATACAGGGGAACTATGGCTACACCTTC CASSRIQGNYGYTF
NA NA TRBJ1-2 TRBV6-2/TRBV6-3 TGTGCCAGCAGCCAAACAGGAGGAGGGTATGGCTACACCTTC CASSQTGGGYGYTF